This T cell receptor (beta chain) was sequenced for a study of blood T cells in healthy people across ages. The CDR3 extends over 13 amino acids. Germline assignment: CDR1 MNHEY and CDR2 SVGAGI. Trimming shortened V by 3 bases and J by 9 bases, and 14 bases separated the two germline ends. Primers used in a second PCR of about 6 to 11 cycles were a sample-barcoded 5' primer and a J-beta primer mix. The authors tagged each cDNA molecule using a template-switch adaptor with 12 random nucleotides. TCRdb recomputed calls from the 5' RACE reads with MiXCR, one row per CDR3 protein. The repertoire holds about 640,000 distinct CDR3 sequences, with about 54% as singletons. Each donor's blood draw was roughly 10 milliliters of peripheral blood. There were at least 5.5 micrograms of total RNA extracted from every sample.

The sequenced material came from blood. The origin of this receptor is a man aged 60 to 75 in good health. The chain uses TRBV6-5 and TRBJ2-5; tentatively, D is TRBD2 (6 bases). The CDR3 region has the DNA TGTGCCAGCAGTTATTGGGTCGGGGAGGCCCAGTACTTC. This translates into CASSYWVGEAQYF.